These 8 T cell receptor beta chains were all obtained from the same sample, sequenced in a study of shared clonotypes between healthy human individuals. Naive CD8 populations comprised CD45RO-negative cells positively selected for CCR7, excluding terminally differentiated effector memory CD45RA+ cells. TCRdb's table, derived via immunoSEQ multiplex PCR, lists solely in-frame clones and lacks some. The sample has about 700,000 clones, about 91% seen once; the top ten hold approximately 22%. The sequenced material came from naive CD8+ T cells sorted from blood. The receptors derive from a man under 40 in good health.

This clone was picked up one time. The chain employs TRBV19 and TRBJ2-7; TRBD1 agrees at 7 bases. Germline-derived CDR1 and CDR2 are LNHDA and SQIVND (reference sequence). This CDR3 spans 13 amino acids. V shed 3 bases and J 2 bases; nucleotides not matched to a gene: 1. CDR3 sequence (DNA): TGTGCCAGTAGTATTCAGGGGGCCTACGAGCAGTACTTC. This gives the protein CASSIQGAYEQYF. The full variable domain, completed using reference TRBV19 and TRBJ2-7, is DGGITQSPKYLFRKEGQNVTLSCEQNLNHDAMYWYRQDPGQGLRLIYYSQIVNDFQKGDIAEGYSVSREKKESFPLTVTSAQKNPTAFYLCASSIQGAYEQYFGPGTRLTVT.

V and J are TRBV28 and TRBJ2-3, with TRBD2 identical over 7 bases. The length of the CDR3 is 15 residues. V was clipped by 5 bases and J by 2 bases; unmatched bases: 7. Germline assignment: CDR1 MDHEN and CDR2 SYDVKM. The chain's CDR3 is CASSPSSGITDTQYF. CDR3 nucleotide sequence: TGTGCCAGCAGTCCCTCTAGCGGTATCACAGATACGCAGTATTTT.

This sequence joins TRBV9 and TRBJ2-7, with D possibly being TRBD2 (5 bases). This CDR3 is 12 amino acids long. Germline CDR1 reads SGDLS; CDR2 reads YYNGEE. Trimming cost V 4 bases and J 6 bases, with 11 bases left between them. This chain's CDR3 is CASSPDSLEQYF. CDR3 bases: TGTGCCAGCAGCCCGGACTCCCTCGAGCAGTACTTC.

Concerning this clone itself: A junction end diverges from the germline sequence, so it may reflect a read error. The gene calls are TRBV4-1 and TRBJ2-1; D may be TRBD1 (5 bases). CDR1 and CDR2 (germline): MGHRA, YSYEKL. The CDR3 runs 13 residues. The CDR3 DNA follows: TGCGCCAGCAGTACAGGTGGGTTCAATGGGCAGTTCTTC. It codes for CASSTGGFNGQFF.

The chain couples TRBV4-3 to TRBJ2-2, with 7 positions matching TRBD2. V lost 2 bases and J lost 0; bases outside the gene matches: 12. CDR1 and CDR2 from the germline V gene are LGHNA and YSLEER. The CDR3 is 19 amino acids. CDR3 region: CASSQIIRASGPNTGELFF. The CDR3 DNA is TGCGCCAGCAGCCAAATAATACGTGCTAGCGGACCGAACACCGGGGAGCTGTTTTTT.

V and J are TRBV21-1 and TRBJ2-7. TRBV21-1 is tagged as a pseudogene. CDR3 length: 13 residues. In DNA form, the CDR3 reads TGTGCCAGCAGCAAATGGTCAGGACGCGAGCAGTACTTC. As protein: CASSKWSGREQYF.

CDR3 coding DNA: TGTGCCAGCAGCTTAGTCATCTACAATGAGCAGTTCTTC. Translating it yields CASSLVIYNEQFF. The rearrangement joins TRBV7-2 to TRBJ2-1, with D unclear. Trimming removed 1 base from V and 3 bases from J, with 4 bases in between. The CDR3 covers 13 residues. Germline-derived CDR1 and CDR2 are SGHTA and FQGNSA.

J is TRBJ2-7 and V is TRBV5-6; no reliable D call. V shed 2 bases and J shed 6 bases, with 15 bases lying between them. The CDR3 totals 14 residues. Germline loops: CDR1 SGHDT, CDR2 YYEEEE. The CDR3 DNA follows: TGTGCCAGCAGCTTCATTACCGGCTCGGGCGAGCAGTACTTC. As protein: CASSFITGSGEQYF.